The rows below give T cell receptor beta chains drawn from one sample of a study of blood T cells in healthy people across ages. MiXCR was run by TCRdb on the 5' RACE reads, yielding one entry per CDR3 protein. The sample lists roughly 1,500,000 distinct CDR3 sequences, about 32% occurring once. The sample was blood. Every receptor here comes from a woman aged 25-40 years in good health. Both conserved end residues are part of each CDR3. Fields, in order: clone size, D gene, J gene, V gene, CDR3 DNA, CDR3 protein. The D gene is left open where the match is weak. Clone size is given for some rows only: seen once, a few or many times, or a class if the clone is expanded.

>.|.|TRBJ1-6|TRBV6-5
TGTGCCAGCAGTTACGGCGAGGGGTCACCCCTCCACTTT
CASSYGEGSPLHF
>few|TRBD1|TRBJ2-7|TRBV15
TGTGCCACCAGCAAAACGACAGGGCGCTCCTACGAGCAGTACTTC
CATSKTTGRSYEQYF
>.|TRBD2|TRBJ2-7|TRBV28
TGTGCCAGCAGTTCGGCTAGCGGGAGTTCCTACGAGCAGTACTTC
CASSSASGSSYEQYF
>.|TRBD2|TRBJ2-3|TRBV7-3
TGTGCCAGCAGCTCCTCGGGGGGGGGCTTCACAGATACGCAGTATTTT
CASSSSGGGFTDTQYF
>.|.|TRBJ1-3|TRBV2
TGTGCCAGCAGTGAGGCAGGGGCGCCGGACACCATATATTTT
CASSEAGAPDTIYF
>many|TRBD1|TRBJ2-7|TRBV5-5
TGTGCCAGCAGCTTGGAGGGACAGGGATATTTCAACGACGAGCAGTACTTC
CASSLEGQGYFNDEQYF
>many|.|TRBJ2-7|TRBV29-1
TGCAGCGTTGGGGGGGGACAGTTCTACGAGCAGTACTTC
CSVGGGQFYEQYF
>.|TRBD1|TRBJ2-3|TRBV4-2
TGTGCCAGCAGCCAGGAGAGACAGGGGACGGCAGATACGCAGTATTTT
CASSQERQGTADTQYF
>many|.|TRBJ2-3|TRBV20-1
TGCAGTGCTAGACGGTTAGCCTCAGATACGCAGTATTTT
CSARRLASDTQYF
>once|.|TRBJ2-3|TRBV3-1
TGTGCCAGCAGCCAAGATAAGGGAAGGGGGACAGATACGCAGTATTTT
CASSQDKGRGTDTQYF
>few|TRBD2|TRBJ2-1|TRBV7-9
TGTGCCAGCAGCCGGACTAGCAGCCAAGAGCAGTTCTTC
CASSRTSSQEQFF
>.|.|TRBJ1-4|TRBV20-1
TGCAGTGCCCCCCTGGTGCGCCCAACTAATGAAAAACTGTTTTTT
CSAPLVRPTNEKLFF
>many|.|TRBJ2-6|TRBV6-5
TGTGCCAGCGGAGGGGGTTCCGGGGCCAACGTCCTGACTTTC
CASGGGSGANVLTF
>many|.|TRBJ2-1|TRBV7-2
TGTGCCAGCAGCTTAGGAGCCCTCCGGCAAGGGAATGAGCAGTTCTTC
CASSLGALRQGNEQFF
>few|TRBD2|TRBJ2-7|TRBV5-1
TGCGCCAGCAGCTTGGTAGTGACTAGCGGGATAGACGAGCAGTACTTC
CASSLVVTSGIDEQYF
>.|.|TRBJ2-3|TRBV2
TGTGCCAGCAGTGAATGGGGGACCACAGATACGCAGTATTTT
CASSEWGTTDTQYF
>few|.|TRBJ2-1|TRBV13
TGTGCCAGCAGCTTAACAGGAGGGGCTTTCAATGAGCAGTTCTTC
CASSLTGGAFNEQFF
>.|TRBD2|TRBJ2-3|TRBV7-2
TGTGCCAGCAGCAGCTGGCGGGGGGGCCCAGATACGCAGTATTTT
CASSSWRGGPDTQYF
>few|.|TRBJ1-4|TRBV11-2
TGTGCCAGCAGCTCGGGGGGAAAACTGTTTTTT
CASSSGGKLFF
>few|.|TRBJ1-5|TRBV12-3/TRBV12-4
TGTGCCAGCAGTCCCGGGGCAGGGGCTCAGCCCCAGCATTTT
CASSPGAGAQPQHF
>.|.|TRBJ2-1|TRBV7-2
TGTGCCAGCAGCTTATCCGGGACAACATCCTACAATGAGCAGTTCTTC
CASSLSGTTSYNEQFF
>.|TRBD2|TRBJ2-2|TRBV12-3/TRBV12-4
TGTGCCAGCAGTTGGACTAGCGGGAGAAAAATACACACCGGGGAGCTGTTTTTT
CASSWTSGRKIHTGELFF
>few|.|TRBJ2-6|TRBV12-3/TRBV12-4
TGTGCCAGCAGTTTAAAGGGGACTGGGGCCAACGTCCTGACTTTC
CASSLKGTGANVLTF
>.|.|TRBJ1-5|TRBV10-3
TGTGCCATCAGTGATGACAGATCATATCAGCCCCAGCATTTT
CAISDDRSYQPQHF
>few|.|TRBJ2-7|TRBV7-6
TGTGCCAGCAGGGGCCGGACTACAACTACGATGCAGTACTTC
CASRGRTTTTMQYF
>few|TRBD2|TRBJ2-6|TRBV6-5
TGTGCCAGCAGTTCCAAGACTAGCGGTGGGGCCAACGTCCTGACTTTC
CASSSKTSGGANVLTF
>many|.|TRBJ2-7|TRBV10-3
TGTGCCATCAGTGACATGGGGTCTTCCTACGAGCAGTACTTC
CAISDMGSSYEQYF
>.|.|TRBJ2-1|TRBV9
TGTGCCAGCAGCCCTCGCGTGGAGAGCTCCTACAATGAGCAGTTCTTC
CASSPRVESSYNEQFF
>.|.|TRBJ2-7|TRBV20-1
TGCAGTGCTAGAGATCATTCAGAGACAACCACCTACGAGCAGTACTTC
CSARDHSETTTYEQYF
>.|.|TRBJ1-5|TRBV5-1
TGCGCCAGCAGCTTTGATTCGGGCAATCAGCCCCAGCATTTT
CASSFDSGNQPQHF
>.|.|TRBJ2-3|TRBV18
TGTGCCAGCTCACCACAGGGATTCGGCACAGATACGCAGTATTTT
CASSPQGFGTDTQYF
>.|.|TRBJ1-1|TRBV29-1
TGCAGCGTCTCCCAGGGTCTTAACACTGAAGCTTTCTTT
CSVSQGLNTEAFF
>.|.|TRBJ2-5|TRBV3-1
TGTGCCAGCAGCCAAGTAACACAATTTCAAGAGACCCAGTACTTC
CASSQVTQFQETQYF
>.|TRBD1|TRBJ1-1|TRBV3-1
TGTGCCAGCAGCCAAGGGACAGGGTTGGCTGAAGCTTTCTTT
CASSQGTGLAEAFF
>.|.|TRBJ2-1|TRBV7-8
TGTGCCAGCAGCTTAAGTGTCGCGCCGAGCTCCTACAATGAGCAGTTCTTC
CASSLSVAPSSYNEQFF
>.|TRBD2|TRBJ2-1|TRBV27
TGTGCCAGCAGTTCCCGGACACTTATAGCGGGGAGCTCCTACAATGAGCAGTTCTTC
CASSSRTLIAGSSYNEQFF
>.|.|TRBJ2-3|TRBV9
TGTGCCAGCAGCGTATCGAACGGAGATACGCAGTATTTT
CASSVSNGDTQYF
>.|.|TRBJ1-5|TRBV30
TGTGCCTGGTCTCAATCCGGGACACCCCAGCATTTT
CAWSQSGTPQHF
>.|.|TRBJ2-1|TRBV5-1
TGCGCCAGCAGCTTGGGAGGGGAAGCCTACAATGGGCAGTTCTTC
CASSLGGEAYNGQFF
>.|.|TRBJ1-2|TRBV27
TGTGCCAGCAGTTCGGGACCGCCCGCGGGAATCGGCTACACCTTC
CASSSGPPAGIGYTF
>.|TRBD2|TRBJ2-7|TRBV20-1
TGCAGTGCTATCTCCGGGACTAGCGGGAGTAGGTCCTACGAGCAGTACTTC
CSAISGTSGSRSYEQYF
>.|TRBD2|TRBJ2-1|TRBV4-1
TGCGCCAGCAGCCCACTTTCGAGCGGGGGGAGCTCCTACAATGAGCAGTTCTTC
CASSPLSSGGSSYNEQFF
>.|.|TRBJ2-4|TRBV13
TGTGCCAGCAGCTCGGTGAGGAACATTCAGTACTTC
CASSSVRNIQYF
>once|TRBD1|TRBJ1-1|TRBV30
TGTGCCTGGAGTCCCTCGGGACAGGTGAACACTGAAGCTTTCTTT
CAWSPSGQVNTEAFF
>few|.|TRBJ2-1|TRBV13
TGTGCCAGCAGCCGGGACCAAAACAATGAGCAGTTCTTC
CASSRDQNNEQFF
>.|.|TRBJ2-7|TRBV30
TGTGCCTGGAGTGACAACACCCACGAGCAGTACTTC
CAWSDNTHEQYF
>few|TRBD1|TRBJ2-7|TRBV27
TGTGCCAGCAGTCTCAGGACAGGGTTTGGAACAAATCTCTACGAGCAGTACTTC
CASSLRTGFGTNLYEQYF
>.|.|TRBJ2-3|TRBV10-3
TGTGCCATCAGGCGGGCGGGGGCAACAGATACGCAGTATTTT
CAIRRAGATDTQYF